The clone carrying this T cell receptor beta chain has just one count. As yet, its antigen is unknown. This entry belongs to a study of cytomegalovirus exposure and HLA in healthy donors. Findings of the study overall: Indistinguishable V segments, including TRBV6-2 and TRBV6-3, were excluded. Later genetic work tied a missense DCLRE1C variant to beta-chain V and J trimming.

The length of the CDR3 is 13 residues. V lost 5 bases to trimming and J lost 7 bases, with 14 bases between them. The germline V gene encodes CDR1 SGHAT and CDR2 FQNNGV. PCR employed 60 Vbeta and 13 Jbeta primers. Sequencing used immunoSEQ multiplex PCR; TCRdb keeps in-frame clones, though not all of them. The data contain around 200,000 clones, 62% of them singletons. The receptor was isolated from a man aged 35-49 years in good health and CMV-seronegative. Material for sequencing was PBMCs. The V call is TRBV11-2, the J call TRBJ1-2; D gene uncertain. CDR3 sequence reads: CASSPVRGGGYTF. The CDR3 bases are TGTGCCAGCAGCCCAGTGAGAGGCGGTGGCTACACCTTC.